The clone carrying this TCR beta chain came up once. Its antigen is undetermined. The data were obtained in a study of long-term antiretroviral therapy in people with HIV. Across the whole study: The 2015 immediate-ART recommendation came about a decade after the earliest samples.

Investigators performed immunoSEQ version v3.0 at survey level. Clones were sequenced by immunoSEQ multiplex PCR, and TCRdb holds only the in-frame ones, with some missing. Of some 17,000 clones detected, roughly 80% appear once; the ten largest clones hold roughly 8%. V was pared by 2 bases and J by 2 bases, with 7 bases between. This CDR3 has 13 residues. Looked up from germline, CDR1 is SGHKS and CDR2 is YYEKEE (reference sequence). General study points: Post-ART, diversity grew, though it stayed under transplant donor control levels.

The rearrangement uses TRBV5-5 and TRBJ1-1; D ambiguous. The sample consisted of unsorted PBMCs, taken 0.1 years after starting antiretroviral therapy. The receptor's source is a man aged 18 to 29 with HIV. The CDR3 reads CASSLGENTEAFF. The CDR3 region has the DNA TGTGCCAGCAGCTTAGGCGAAAACACTGAAGCTTTCTTT.